A selection of T cell receptor beta chains follows, all from one sample in a study of T cell clones after liver transplantation. The protocol was immunoSEQ multiplex PCR, while the TCRdb copy is restricted to in-frame clones and leaves out a portion. The sample consists of tens of thousands of clones, over 80% of them appearing once. This material consisted of CD4+ T cells from blood, taken at the 22-month timepoint. Receptors originate from a human patient who received a liver transplant. Some T cells could come from the graft donor. Each CDR3 is given with its conserved first and last residue.

TRBJ2-5,15,TRBV27,CASSLSAQGGETQYF
TRBJ2-1,14,TRBV7-2,CASSLAHQSDEQFF
TRBJ1-1,15,TRBV5-1,CASSLGDRENTEAFF
TRBJ2-3,15,TRBV10-3,CAISEGTLSTDTQYF
TRBJ2-1,12,TRBV5-6,CASSLSGNEQFF
TRBJ1-4,15,TRBV4-1,CASSRRTGGNEKLFF
TRBJ2-5,15,TRBV7-2,CASSLAPGRRETQYF
TRBJ2-2,13,TRBV5-1,CASSLLVGGELFF
TRBJ2-3,15,TRBV19,CASRKQGHLTDTQYF
TRBJ2-7,14,TRBV5-1,CASRGLDLSYEQYF
TRBJ2-5,13,TRBV11-1,CASSLGGGETQYF
TRBJ1-6,15,TRBV18,CASSPNRGNNSPLHF
TRBJ2-7,14,TRBV7-2,CASSNQREGYEQYF
TRBJ2-3,15,TRBV5-4,CASSSGRPSTDTQYF
TRBJ1-5,14,TRBV6-6,CASSYSGTDQPQHF
TRBJ1-3,14,TRBV4-3,CASSVGVSGNTIYF
TRBJ1-3,14,TRBV5-6,CASGTGNPGNTIYF
TRBJ1-3,17,TRBV7-2,CASSLASNGRSGNTIYF
TRBJ1-3,15,TRBV30,CAWSVKASSGNTIYF
TRBJ1-1,12,TRBV5-8,CASSIQNTEAFF
TRBJ2-7,13,TRBV2,CASRQQGIDEQYF
TRBJ2-3,14,TRBV7-9,CASSVRLGADTQYF
TRBJ1-2,13,TRBV28,CASSSGVSRGYTF
TRBJ2-3,14,TRBV27,CASSLLAGGNTQYF
TRBJ1-2,12,TRBV6-1,CASSERDYGYTF
TRBJ2-3,14,TRBV4-1,CASSQARSTDTQYF
TRBJ2-7,12,TRBV5-5,CASSLPGAHQYF
TRBJ1-1,13,TRBV29-1,CSVPHNRNTEAFF
TRBJ1-2,14,TRBV2,CASSEWAEAYGYTF
TRBJ2-7,18,TRBV19,CASSRTRAKVAVPYEQYF
TRBJ2-5,14,TRBV5-1,CASSPLGQQETQYF
TRBJ2-4,17,TRBV5-6,CASSVISTGGGKNIQYF